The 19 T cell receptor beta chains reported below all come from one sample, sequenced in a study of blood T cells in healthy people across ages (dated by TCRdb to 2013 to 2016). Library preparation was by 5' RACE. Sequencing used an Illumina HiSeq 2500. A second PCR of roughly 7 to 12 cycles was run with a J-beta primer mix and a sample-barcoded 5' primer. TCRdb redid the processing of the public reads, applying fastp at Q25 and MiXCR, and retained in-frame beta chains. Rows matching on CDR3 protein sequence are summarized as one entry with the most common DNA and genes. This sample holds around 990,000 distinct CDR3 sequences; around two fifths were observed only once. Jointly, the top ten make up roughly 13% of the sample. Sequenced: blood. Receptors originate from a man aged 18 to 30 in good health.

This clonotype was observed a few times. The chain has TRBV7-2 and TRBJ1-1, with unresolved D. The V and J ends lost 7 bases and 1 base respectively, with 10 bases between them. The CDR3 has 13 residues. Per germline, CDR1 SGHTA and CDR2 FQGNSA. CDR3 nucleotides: TGTGCCAGCAAAAACTCCGGGAACACTGAAGCTTTCTTT. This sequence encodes CASKNSGNTEAFF. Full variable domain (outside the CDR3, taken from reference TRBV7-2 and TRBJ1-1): GAGVSQSPSNKVTEKGKDVELRCDPISGHTALYWYRQSLGQGLEFLIYFQGNSAPDKSGLPSDRFSAERTGGSVSTLTIQRTQQEDSAVYLCASKNSGNTEAFFGQGTRLTVV.

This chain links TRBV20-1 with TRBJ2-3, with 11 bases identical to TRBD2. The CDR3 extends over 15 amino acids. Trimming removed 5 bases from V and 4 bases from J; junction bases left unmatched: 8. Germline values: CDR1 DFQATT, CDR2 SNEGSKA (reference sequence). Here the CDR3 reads CSAFSSGGKSDTQYF. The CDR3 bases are TGCAGTGCTTTCTCTAGCGGGGGGAAGTCAGATACGCAGTATTTT.

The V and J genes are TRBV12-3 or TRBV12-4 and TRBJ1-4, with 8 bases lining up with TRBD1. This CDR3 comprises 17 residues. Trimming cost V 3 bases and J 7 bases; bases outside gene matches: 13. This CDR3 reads CASSFDGRGRFREKLFF. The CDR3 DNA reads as TGTGCCAGCAGTTTCGATGGCAGGGGGCGATTTCGTGAAAAACTGTTTTTT.

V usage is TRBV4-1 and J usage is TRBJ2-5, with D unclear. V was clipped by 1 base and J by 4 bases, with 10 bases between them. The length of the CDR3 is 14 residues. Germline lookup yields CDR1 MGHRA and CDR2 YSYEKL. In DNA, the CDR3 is TGCGCCAGCAGCCAAGTACCATGGGGAGAGACCCAGTACTTC. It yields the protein CASSQVPWGETQYF.

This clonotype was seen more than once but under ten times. CDR3 DNA sequence: TGCAGCTCCCGATGGGCCCAGGGTGGCTACACCTTC. It translates to CSSRWAQGGYTF. V gene TRBV29-1 combines with J gene TRBJ1-2, with D perhaps TRBD1 (5 bases). This CDR3 region has 12 residues. Germline assignment: CDR1 SQVTM and CDR2 ANQGSEA. Trimming cost V 8 bases and J 7 bases, with 17 bases left between them. Complete variable domain (other parts from reference TRBV29-1 and TRBJ1-2): SAVISQKPSRDICQRGTSLTIQCQVDSQVTMMFWYRQQPGQSLTLIATANQGSEATYESGFVIDKFPISRPNLTFSTLTVSNMSPEDSSIYLCSSRWAQGGYTFGSGTRLTVV.

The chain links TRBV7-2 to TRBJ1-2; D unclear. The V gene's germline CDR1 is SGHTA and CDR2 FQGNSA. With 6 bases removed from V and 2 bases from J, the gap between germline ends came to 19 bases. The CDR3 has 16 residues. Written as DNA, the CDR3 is TGTGCCAGCAGTACGGCGGGCGGGGTAGGCAACTATGGCTACACCTTC. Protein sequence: CASSTAGGVGNYGYTF.

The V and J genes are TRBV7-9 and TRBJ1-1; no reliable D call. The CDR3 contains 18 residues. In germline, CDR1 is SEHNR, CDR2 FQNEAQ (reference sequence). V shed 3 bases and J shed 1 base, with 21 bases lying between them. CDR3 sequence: CASSFYGILSTRNTEAFF. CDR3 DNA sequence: TGTGCCAGCAGCTTTTACGGGATTCTATCAACCCGGAACACTGAAGCTTTCTTT.

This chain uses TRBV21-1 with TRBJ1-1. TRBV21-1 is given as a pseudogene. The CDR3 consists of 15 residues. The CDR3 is CASSVDSGVNTEAFF. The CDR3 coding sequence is TGTGCCAGCAGCGTGGACAGCGGAGTGAACACTGAAGCTTTCTTT.

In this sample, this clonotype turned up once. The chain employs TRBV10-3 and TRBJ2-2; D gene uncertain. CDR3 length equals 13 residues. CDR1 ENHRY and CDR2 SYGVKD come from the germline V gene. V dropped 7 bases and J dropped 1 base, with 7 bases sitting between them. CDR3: CAITLRNTGELFF. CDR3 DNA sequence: TGTGCCATCACTTTACGGAACACCGGGGAGCTGTTTTTT.

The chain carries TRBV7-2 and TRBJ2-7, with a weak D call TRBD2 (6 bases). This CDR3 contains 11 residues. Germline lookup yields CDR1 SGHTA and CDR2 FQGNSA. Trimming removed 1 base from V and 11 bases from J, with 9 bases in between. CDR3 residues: CASSLGEVEYF. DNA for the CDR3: TGTGCCAGCAGCTTAGGGGAGGTGGAGTACTTC.

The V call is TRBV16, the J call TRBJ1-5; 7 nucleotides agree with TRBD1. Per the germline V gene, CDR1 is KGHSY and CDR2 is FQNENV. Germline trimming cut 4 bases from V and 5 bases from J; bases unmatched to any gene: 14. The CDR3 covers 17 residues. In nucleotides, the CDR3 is TGTGCCAGCAGCCCTTCTAACCGACAGGGAGGGGATCAGCCCCAGCATTTT. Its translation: CASSPSNRQGGDQPQHF.

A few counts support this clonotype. Here the CDR3 reads CASSILPGTNQETQYF. The CDR3 DNA reads TGTGCCAGCAGCATCCTACCCGGGACAAACCAAGAGACCCAGTACTTC. The chain uses TRBV13 and TRBJ2-5; D is perhaps TRBD1 (6 bases). The length of the CDR3 is 16 residues. The V gene lost 5 bases and the J gene lost 0 bases, with 16 bases spanning the gap. Germline CDR1 and CDR2: PRHDT and FYEKMQ (reference sequence).

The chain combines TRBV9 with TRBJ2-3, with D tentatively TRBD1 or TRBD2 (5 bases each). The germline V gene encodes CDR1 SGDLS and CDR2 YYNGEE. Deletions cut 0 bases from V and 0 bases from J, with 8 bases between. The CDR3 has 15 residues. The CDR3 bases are TGTGCCAGCAGCGTAGAATGGGGGAGCACAGATACGCAGTATTTT. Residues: CASSVEWGSTDTQYF. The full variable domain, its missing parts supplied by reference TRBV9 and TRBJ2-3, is DSGVTQTPKHLITATGQRVTLRCSPRSGDLSVYWYQQSLDQGLQFLIQYYNGEERAKGNILERFSAQQFPDLHSELNLSSLELGDSALYFCASSVEWGSTDTQYFGPGTRLTVL.

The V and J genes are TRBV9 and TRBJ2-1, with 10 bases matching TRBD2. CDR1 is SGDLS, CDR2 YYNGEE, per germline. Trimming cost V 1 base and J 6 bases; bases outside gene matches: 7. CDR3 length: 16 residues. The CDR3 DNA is TGTGCCAGCAGCGTACTCAGCGGGGGGGCCTCCAATGAGCAGTTCTTC. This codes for CASSVLSGGASNEQFF.

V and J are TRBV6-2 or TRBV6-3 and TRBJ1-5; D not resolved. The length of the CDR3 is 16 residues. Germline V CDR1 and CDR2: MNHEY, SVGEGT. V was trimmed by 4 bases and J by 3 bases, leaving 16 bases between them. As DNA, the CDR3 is TGTGCCAGCAGTTCCCCTGGAGAGGTCCTCAATCAGCCCCAGCATTTT. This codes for CASSSPGEVLNQPQHF.

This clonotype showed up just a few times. The CDR3 protein is CSAIRGTNYNEQFF. DNA for the CDR3: TGCAGCGCGATTCGCGGGACAAATTACAATGAGCAGTTCTTC. The chain joins TRBV29-1 to TRBJ2-1; the D call may be TRBD1 or TRBD2 (6 bases each). The germline V and J ends were trimmed by 7 bases and 4 bases, with 17 bases remaining between them. The CDR3 contains 14 residues. Germline-derived CDR1 and CDR2 are SQVTM and ANQGSEA.

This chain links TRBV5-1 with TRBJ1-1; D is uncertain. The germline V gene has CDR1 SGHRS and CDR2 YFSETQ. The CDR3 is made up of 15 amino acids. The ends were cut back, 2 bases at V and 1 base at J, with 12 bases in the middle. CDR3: CASSLAAGGNTEAFF. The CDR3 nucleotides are TGCGCCAGCAGCTTAGCGGCAGGTGGGAACACTGAAGCTTTCTTT. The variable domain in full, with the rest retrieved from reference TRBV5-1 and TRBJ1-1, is KAGVTQTPRYLIKTRGQQVTLSCSPISGHRSVSWYQQTPGQGLQFLFEYFSETQRNKGNFPGRFSGRQFSNSRSEMNVSTLELGDSALYLCASSLAAGGNTEAFFGQGTRLTVV.

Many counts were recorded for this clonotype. The CDR3 sequence: CSAERGLSSYNEQFF. The CDR3, as DNA: TGCAGTGCTGAAAGAGGCCTTAGCTCCTACAATGAGCAGTTCTTC. This chain links TRBV20-1 with TRBJ2-1, with D uncertain. Per the germline V gene, CDR1 is DFQATT and CDR2 is SNEGSKA (reference sequence). V dropped 5 bases and J dropped 0 bases, with 14 bases sitting between them. The CDR3 runs 15 residues.

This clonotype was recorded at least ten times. Written as DNA, the CDR3 is TGCAGTGCAACGCCGGGACTCCAAGAGACCCAGTACTTC. Its translation is CSATPGLQETQYF. V usage is TRBV20-1 and J usage is TRBJ2-5; a weak D match, TRBD2 (6 bases). V lost 6 bases to trimming and J lost 1 base, with 12 bases between them. CDR3 length: 13 residues. Looked up from germline, CDR1 is DFQATT and CDR2 is SNEGSKA (reference sequence).